These 19 T cell receptor beta chains were sequenced from one sample in a study of blood T cell repertoires in COVID-19. Only in-frame clones appear in the TCRdb table, and some are missing; sequencing was by immunoSEQ multiplex PCR. The sample records a few hundred thousand clones, more than 85% being singletons. The specimen was peripheral blood. The receptors originated from a man between 18 and 35 years old with active or convalescent COVID-19.

The chain joins TRBV7-2 to TRBJ1-1, with a tentative D call TRBD1 (6 bases). The CDR3 has 15 residues. CDR1 and CDR2 (germline): SGHTA, FQGNSA. The germline V and J ends were trimmed by 5 bases and 8 bases, with 21 bases remaining between them. The CDR3 DNA sequence: TGTGCCAGCAGCCTACAGGGTGGTGTGCGGTCGGAAGCTTTCTTT. Its translation: CASSLQGGVRSEAFF. The full variable domain, rest sourced from reference TRBV7-2 and TRBJ1-1, is GAGVSQSPSNKVTEKGKDVELRCDPISGHTALYWYRQSLGQGLEFLIYFQGNSAPDKSGLPSDRFSAERTGGSVSTLTIQRTQQEDSAVYLCASSLQGGVRSEAFFGQGTRLTVV.

The chain is built from TRBV30 and TRBJ2-5; TRBD2 matches at 11 bases. Germline trimming cut 5 bases from V and 1 base from J; bases unmatched to any gene: 3. CDR1 and CDR2 (germline): GTSNPN, SVGIG (reference sequence). The CDR3 covers 14 residues. The CDR3 nucleotides read TGTGCCTGGGCCGGGACTAGCGGCCAAGAGACCCAGTACTTC. Protein: CAWAGTSGQETQYF.

The chain couples TRBV10-3 to TRBJ2-3, with D possibly TRBD2 on 6 matching bases. The V end lost 11 bases, the J end lost 0 bases, and 18 bases lay between the germline ends. The length of the CDR3 is 15 residues. CDR1 and CDR2 from the germline V gene are ENHRY and SYGVKD. CDR3 amino acids: CASSSAGTSTDTQYF. The CDR3 bases are TGTGCCTCTTCATCTGCCGGGACTAGCACAGATACGCAGTATTTT.

The rearrangement joins TRBV6-5 to TRBJ2-3, with TRBD2 matching 7 bases. CDR1 and CDR2 (germline): MNHEY, SVGAGI. V shed 4 bases, J shed 2 bases, and the junction held 6 bases outside the gene matches. This CDR3 region has 15 residues. The CDR3 sequence: CASSLGSGLTDTQYF. In DNA form, the CDR3 reads TGTGCCAGCAGTTTGGGTAGCGGGCTCACAGATACGCAGTATTTT.

This chain uses TRBV5-1 with TRBJ1-3; tentatively, D is TRBD1 (6 bases). CDR1 and CDR2 (germline): SGHRS, YFSETQ. Trimming stripped 4 bases from V and 4 bases from J, with 9 bases between. The CDR3 consists of 13 residues. This chain's CDR3 is CASSLTGGNTIYF. CDR3 in DNA: TGCGCCAGCAGCCTGACAGGCGGAAACACCATATATTTT.

This clone occurred many times. The chain joins TRBV2 to TRBJ1-1; 8 bases fit TRBD1. The germline V gene has CDR1 SNHLY and CDR2 FYNNEI. CDR3 length: 12 residues. The ends lost 3 bases at V and 8 bases at J; junction bases unmatched: 2. CDR3 sequence: CASSETGVEAFF. For the CDR3, the DNA is TGTGCCAGCAGTGAGACAGGGGTAGAAGCTTTCTTT.

The chain links TRBV4-2 to TRBJ2-6; D remains unclear. Trimming shortened V by 0 bases and J by 3 bases, and 9 bases separated the two germline ends. The V gene's germline CDR1 is LGHNA and CDR2 YNFKEQ. The CDR3 loop spans 16 amino acids. DNA of the CDR3: TGTGCCAGCAGCCAAGAATGGCGGAGTGGGGCCAACGTCCTGACTTTC. It is translated as CASSQEWRSGANVLTF.

The chain recombines TRBV27 with TRBJ2-7, with 7 bases fitting TRBD1. Germline loops: CDR1 MNHEY, CDR2 SMNVEV (reference sequence). Trimming took 0 bases from V and 3 from J; bases not matched to a gene: 5. The CDR3 loop spans 15 amino acids. CDR3 nucleotide sequence: TGTGCCAGCAGTTTATCCCCGACAGGGATCTACGAGCAGTACTTC. Protein product: CASSLSPTGIYEQYF.

The chain carries TRBV19 and TRBJ1-1; D unclear. Germline V gene data show CDR1 as LNHDA and CDR2 as SQIVND (reference sequence). V shed 5 bases and J shed 3 bases, with 16 bases lying between them. This CDR3 has 15 amino acids. The CDR3 protein is CASSARRIADTEAFF. For the CDR3, the DNA is TGTGCCAGTAGTGCCAGACGCATCGCGGACACTGAAGCTTTCTTT.

This clone was counted once. V usage is TRBV6-1 and J usage is TRBJ1-6; D possibly corresponds to TRBD1 (6 bases). The V gene's germline CDR1 is MNHNS and CDR2 SASEGT. The germline V and J ends were trimmed by 0 bases and 8 bases, with 11 bases remaining between them. The CDR3 sequence is 15 residues long. The CDR3 bases are TGTGCCAGCAGTGAAGCGCTACAGGGTCATTCACCCCTCCACTTT. Encoded protein: CASSEALQGHSPLHF.

This clone was recorded once. V usage is TRBV7-9 and J usage is TRBJ2-1; tentative D call: TRBD2 (5 bases). Trimming removed 5 bases from V and 6 bases from J, with 11 bases in between. This CDR3 is 13 amino acids long. Germline CDR1 SEHNR, CDR2 FQNEAQ (reference sequence). CDR3 bases: TGTGCCAGCAGCGCTCTCAGCGGCAATGAGCAGTTCTTC. Its translation is CASSALSGNEQFF.

The V gene is TRBV3-1 (or the pseudogene TRBV3-2), the J gene TRBJ1-5, with 8 bases fitting TRBD1. V shed 3 bases and J 9 bases; nucleotides not matched to a gene: 13. Germline lookup yields CDR1 LGHDT and CDR2 YNNKEL (reference sequence). The CDR3 sequence is 16 residues long. The CDR3 DNA reads as TGTGCCAGCAGCCAGGGGACAGGTCGCAATCAATTGCCCCAGCATTTT. Translation gives CASSQGTGRNQLPQHF.

The gene calls are TRBV7-6 and TRBJ2-7, with TRBD2 matching 11 bases. The CDR3 contains 15 residues. Germline CDR1 reads SGHVS; CDR2 reads FNYEAQ. J was trimmed by 4 bases and V by 5 bases; bases with no gene match: 7. Here the CDR3 reads CASSPIAGGPYEQYF. The DNA for the CDR3 is TGTGCCAGCAGCCCAATAGCGGGAGGGCCTTACGAGCAGTACTTC. The full variable domain, its missing parts supplied by reference TRBV7-6 and TRBJ2-7, is GAGVSQSPRYKVTKRGQDVALRCDPISGHVSLYWYRQALGQGPEFLTYFNYEAQQDKSGLPNDRFSAERPEGSISTLTIQRTEQRDSAMYRCASSPIAGGPYEQYFGPGTRLTVT.

This clone was found once. The rearrangement uses TRBV24-1 and TRBJ1-5; a possible D gene is TRBD1 (5 bases). Looked up from germline, CDR1 is KGHDR and CDR2 is SFDVKD. Between the trimmed V and J ends, which lost 4 bases and 3 bases, there was a span of 15 bases. This CDR3 has 16 amino acids. CDR3 residues: CATSERQPPPNQPQHF. CDR3 DNA sequence: TGTGCCACCAGTGAACGACAGCCCCCCCCCAATCAGCCCCAGCATTTT.

V is TRBV9 and J is TRBJ1-1, with 7 bases aligning to TRBD1. V shed 4 bases, J shed 0 bases, and the junction held 12 bases outside the gene matches. Germline CDR1 is SGDLS and CDR2 is YYNGEE. The CDR3 is made up of 17 amino acids. As DNA, the CDR3 is TGTGCCAGCAGCCACCCGGCCGAAACAGGGGTGAACACTGAAGCTTTCTTT. Its protein is CASSHPAETGVNTEAFF.

The chain recombines TRBV28 with TRBJ1-1, with D uncertain. V was cut by 5 bases and J by 1 base, with 11 bases left in between. From germline, CDR1 is MDHEN and CDR2 SYDVKM. The length of the CDR3 is 14 residues. The CDR3 bases are TGTGCCAGCAGTCCCCGCAGGTGGAACACTGAAGCTTTCTTT. This sequence encodes CASSPRRWNTEAFF. Together with reference TRBV28 and TRBJ1-1, the CDR3 gives the full variable domain: DVKVTQSSRYLVKRTGEKVFLECVQDMDHENMFWYRQDPGLGLRLIYFSYDVKMKEKGDIPEGYSVSREKKERFSLILESASTNQTSMYLCASSPRRWNTEAFFGQGTRLTVV.

This clone was observed once. The chain employs TRBV3-1 (or the pseudogene TRBV3-2) and TRBJ1-1; weak D call: TRBD1 (5 bases). Per germline, CDR1 LGHDT and CDR2 YNNKEL (reference sequence). CDR3 length equals 12 residues. V lost 3 bases and J lost 9, with 11 bases in between. For the CDR3, the DNA is TGTGCCAGCAGCCACCCGGGGGGAAAAGCTTTCTTT. This translates into CASSHPGGKAFF.

V and J are TRBV5-1 and TRBJ2-3; no definite D call. Per the germline V gene, CDR1 is SGHRS and CDR2 is YFSETQ. Trimming pared 0 bases from V and 0 bases from J, leaving 5 bases between. The CDR3 consists of 14 residues. Here the CDR3 reads CASSLVASTDTQYF. The CDR3 DNA is TGCGCCAGCAGCTTGGTGGCTAGCACAGATACGCAGTATTTT.

The CDR3 loop reads CASRTAFYNSPLHF. The CDR3, as DNA: TGTGCCAGCCGGACAGCCTTTTATAATTCACCCCTCCACTTT. The V and J genes are TRBV5-4 and TRBJ1-6; D is perhaps TRBD1 (6 bases). CDR3 length equals 14 residues. The V end was cut by 7 bases, the J end by 4 bases, with 12 bases between. Per the germline V gene, CDR1 is SGHNT and CDR2 is YYREEE (reference sequence).